This TCR beta chain originates from a study of siplizumab effects on memory and regulatory T cells. Comments on this clone: The antigen remains unidentified.

Overall study findings and caveats: Among sequences traceable to unstimulated CD4+ memory cells, alloreactive ones were significantly reduced by siplizumab. Controls had more than 25% Treg-derived mappable alloreactive CD4+ clones on average, versus approximately 70% with siplizumab. There appeared to be greater diversity in naive T cells than in memory cells, and naive T cells seemed major contributors to the alloresponse. Researchers could map only a minor fraction of alloreactive clones to unstimulated subsets.

The germline CDR1 and CDR2 sequences are GTSNPN and SVGIG (reference sequence). The V end lost 8 bases, the J end lost 4 bases, and 9 bases lay between the germline ends. The CDR3 is 11 residues long. Some clones are missing from TCRdb's copy, which holds only in-frame ones; the method was immunoSEQ multiplex PCR. The sample has about 69,000 clones; approximately 88% are singletons. The sequenced material came from Tregs sorted from blood. The sequence was collected from a human donor in good health. The rearrangement links TRBV30 to TRBJ2-1; D is undetermined. In DNA, the CDR3 is TGTGCCATGACCTCATACAATGAGCAGTTCTTC. This encodes CAMTSYNEQFF. Looking up the rest from reference TRBV30 and TRBJ2-1 gives the full variable domain: SQTIHQWPATLVQPVGSPLSLECTVEGTSNPNLYWYRQAAGRGLQLLFYSVGIGQISSEVPQNLSASRPQDRQFILSSKKLLLSDSGFYLCAMTSYNEQFFGPGTRLTVL.